This T cell receptor beta chain comes out of a study of T cell clonotyping in hematopoietic cell transplantation. Findings and caveats of the study: Pathologically expanded recipient clonotypes increased progressively from day 30 to day 180 as diversity fell.

Notes on this clone: Its antigen is as yet unknown.

TCRdb keeps only in-frame clones here, not all; method: immunoSEQ multiplex PCR. Of 8,500 to 9,000 clones listed, 80% to 95% are singletons. The CDR3 is made up of 15 amino acids. Germline CDR1 reads SGHRS; CDR2 reads YFSETQ. V was trimmed by 0 bases and J by 2 bases, leaving 11 bases between them. Here the sequenced sample was PBMCs, taken 100 days after allogeneic stem cell transplant. This TCR came from a male patient between 45 and 60 years old who had an allogeneic stem cell transplant from a related donor, so T cells may come from the graft donor. Some clones in this sample may be carry-over from other donors' samples. This chain links TRBV5-1 with TRBJ2-5; no reliable D call. The chain's CDR3 is CASSLALTAQETQYF. CDR3 in DNA: TGCGCCAGCAGCTTGGCCTTGACGGCTCAAGAGACCCAGTACTTC.